These T cell receptor beta chains were read from a single sample in a study of control samples from healthy donors and cancer patients. The repertoire was sequenced with immunoSEQ multiplex PCR; TCRdb's copy has only in-frame clones and lacks some. The sample records around 110,000 clones, more than 80% being singletons. The sample consisted of PBMCs. These receptors originate from a woman aged 45-59 years with colorectal cancer. CDR3s include the opening cysteine and the closing phenylalanine or tryptophan. The D gene is left open where the match is weak. Size values are once, few and many counts, or a class for expanded clones, and some rows have none.

v_call: TRBV19; j_call: TRBJ2-6; d_call: .; clone_size: .; cdr3_nt: TGTGCCAGTGAATCTACTGGGGCCAACGTCCTGACTTTC; cdr3_aa: CASESTGANVLTF
v_call: TRBV7-9; j_call: TRBJ1-2; d_call: .; clone_size: .; cdr3_nt: TGTGCCAGCAGCTTAAGCGGATCGGGGGGCTACACCTTC; cdr3_aa: CASSLSGSGGYTF
v_call: TRBV5-1; j_call: TRBJ2-7; d_call: .; clone_size: .; cdr3_nt: TGCGCCAGCAGCCGTCTCGGCGGTGGTGCCTACGAGCAGTACTTC; cdr3_aa: CASSRLGGGAYEQYF
v_call: TRBV5-6; j_call: TRBJ2-4; d_call: .; clone_size: .; cdr3_nt: TGTGCCAGCAGCCAGATCGGCGCGGGGTCTTTATCCAAAAACATTCAGTACTTC; cdr3_aa: CASSQIGAGSLSKNIQYF
v_call: TRBV11-2; j_call: TRBJ2-1; d_call: TRBD1; clone_size: .; cdr3_nt: TGTGCCAGCAGCATAAATGGACAGGGGGCCTACAATGAGCAGTTCTTC; cdr3_aa: CASSINGQGAYNEQFF
v_call: TRBV12-3/TRBV12-4; j_call: TRBJ1-2; d_call: .; clone_size: .; cdr3_nt: TGTGCCAGCACGGGCTCAGGGCTCTATGGCTACACCTTC; cdr3_aa: CASTGSGLYGYTF
v_call: TRBV14; j_call: TRBJ1-1; d_call: .; clone_size: .; cdr3_nt: TGTGCCAGCAGCCCAACCTTTGAAGGCACTGAAGCTTTCTTT; cdr3_aa: CASSPTFEGTEAFF
v_call: TRBV3-1/TRBV3-2; j_call: TRBJ2-3; d_call: .; clone_size: .; cdr3_nt: TGTGCCACAAAGCAGGCAGATACGCAGTATTTT; cdr3_aa: CATKQADTQYF
v_call: TRBV6-1; j_call: TRBJ2-5; d_call: .; clone_size: .; cdr3_nt: TGTGCCAGCAGTGAAGCGTTGACAGAACAAGAGACCCAGTACTTC; cdr3_aa: CASSEALTEQETQYF
v_call: TRBV6-6; j_call: TRBJ2-4; d_call: TRBD2; clone_size: .; cdr3_nt: TGTGCCAGCCTCAAGTCGGCGGGAGAGTCTGAAAACATTCAGTACTTC; cdr3_aa: CASLKSAGESENIQYF
v_call: TRBV19; j_call: TRBJ1-2; d_call: .; clone_size: once; cdr3_nt: TGTGCCAGTAGTATTGGGACCGGCTATGGCTACACCTTC; cdr3_aa: CASSIGTGYGYTF
v_call: TRBV6-6; j_call: TRBJ1-1; d_call: .; clone_size: .; cdr3_nt: TGTGCCAGCAGCCCCGAACACCTACGCACTGAAGCTTTCTTT; cdr3_aa: CASSPEHLRTEAFF
v_call: TRBV19; j_call: TRBJ1-6; d_call: TRBD1; clone_size: .; cdr3_nt: TGTGCCAGTAGTATCCAAGACAGGGGCTCCCAGAAGTCACCCCTCCACTTT; cdr3_aa: CASSIQDRGSQKSPLHF
v_call: TRBV6-5; j_call: TRBJ1-3; d_call: .; clone_size: once; cdr3_nt: TGTGCCAGCAGTTACTCGATTCCTGACTCTGGAAACACCATATATTTT; cdr3_aa: CASSYSIPDSGNTIYF
v_call: TRBV28; j_call: TRBJ1-1; d_call: TRBD1; clone_size: once; cdr3_nt: TGTGCCAGCAGGATCCCCGGGACAGCAAATTCTGAAGCTTTCTTT; cdr3_aa: CASRIPGTANSEAFF
v_call: TRBV7-8; j_call: TRBJ2-7; d_call: .; clone_size: .; cdr3_nt: TGTGCCAGCAGTTCCGGGACACAGTACGAGCAGTACTTC; cdr3_aa: CASSSGTQYEQYF
v_call: TRBV7-9; j_call: TRBJ2-4; d_call: TRBD1; clone_size: .; cdr3_nt: TGTGCCAGCAGCCGACTCAGGACAGGGGCAAACATTCAGTACTTC; cdr3_aa: CASSRLRTGANIQYF
v_call: TRBV6-2/TRBV6-3; j_call: TRBJ2-7; d_call: .; clone_size: once; cdr3_nt: TGTGCCAGCAGTTCACCGCGGACAGCTTTATACGAGCAGTACTTC; cdr3_aa: CASSSPRTALYEQYF
v_call: TRBV7-9; j_call: TRBJ2-7; d_call: TRBD1; clone_size: .; cdr3_nt: TGTGCCAGCAGCTTAAGTAATAAGGGGACAGGGAGCTCCTACGAGCAGTACTTC; cdr3_aa: CASSLSNKGTGSSYEQYF
v_call: TRBV9; j_call: TRBJ2-1; d_call: TRBD2; clone_size: .; cdr3_nt: TGTGCCAGCAGCTCCCGGCCGGGACTAGGGGGCAATGAGCAGTTCTTC; cdr3_aa: CASSSRPGLGGNEQFF
v_call: TRBV29-1; j_call: TRBJ1-1; d_call: TRBD1; clone_size: .; cdr3_nt: TGCAGCGCAAACCTACAGGGGACTGAAGCTTTCTTT; cdr3_aa: CSANLQGTEAFF
v_call: TRBV29-1; j_call: TRBJ2-7; d_call: TRBD1; clone_size: .; cdr3_nt: TGCAGCGGAAAAGCAGGGACAGGGTCTGATGGCTACGAGCAGTACTTC; cdr3_aa: CSGKAGTGSDGYEQYF
v_call: TRBV5-1; j_call: TRBJ1-1; d_call: .; clone_size: .; cdr3_nt: TGCGCCAGCAGCCCGGGTATGAACACTGAAGCTTTCTTT; cdr3_aa: CASSPGMNTEAFF
v_call: TRBV16; j_call: TRBJ1-5; d_call: .; clone_size: few; cdr3_nt: TGTGCCAGCAGCCAATCTTCGGTTAGCAATCAGCCCCAGCATTTT; cdr3_aa: CASSQSSVSNQPQHF
v_call: TRBV19; j_call: TRBJ2-3; d_call: .; clone_size: .; cdr3_nt: TGTGCCAGTAGTATAGGGGGTAACACAGATACGCAGTATTTT; cdr3_aa: CASSIGGNTDTQYF
v_call: TRBV29-1; j_call: TRBJ2-3; d_call: TRBD1; clone_size: .; cdr3_nt: TGCAGCGTTGAACTCCGGGACAGGGGGCCGGATACGCAGTATTTT; cdr3_aa: CSVELRDRGPDTQYF
v_call: TRBV6-5; j_call: TRBJ2-1; d_call: TRBD2; clone_size: .; cdr3_nt: TGTGCCAGCAGCCGGGGGGGCGACTACAATGAGCAGTTCTTC; cdr3_aa: CASSRGGDYNEQFF
v_call: TRBV6-5; j_call: TRBJ1-2; d_call: .; clone_size: .; cdr3_nt: TGTGCCAGTACTCCAGCGGGGCGTTATGGCTACACCTTC; cdr3_aa: CASTPAGRYGYTF
v_call: TRBV7-2; j_call: TRBJ2-5; d_call: .; clone_size: .; cdr3_nt: TGTGCCAGCAGCTTAGCCAGGGCCGAAGAGACCCAGTACTTC; cdr3_aa: CASSLARAEETQYF
v_call: TRBV7-3; j_call: TRBJ2-1; d_call: TRBD1; clone_size: .; cdr3_nt: TGTGCCAGCAGCTTACAGGGACAGGGGTATGAGCAGTTCTTC; cdr3_aa: CASSLQGQGYEQFF
v_call: TRBV27; j_call: TRBJ2-1; d_call: .; clone_size: .; cdr3_nt: TGTGCCAGCACCTCACGGGGAGCCTACAATGAGCAGTTCTTC; cdr3_aa: CASTSRGAYNEQFF
v_call: TRBV27; j_call: TRBJ1-2; d_call: .; clone_size: few; cdr3_nt: TGTGCCAGCAGCCCTCGGGGTTTAGAGAGCTATGGCTACACCTTC; cdr3_aa: CASSPRGLESYGYTF
v_call: TRBV18; j_call: TRBJ1-1; d_call: TRBD1; clone_size: .; cdr3_nt: TGTGCCAGCTCACGACAGGGGGAGAACACTGAAGCTTTCTTT; cdr3_aa: CASSRQGENTEAFF
v_call: TRBV18; j_call: TRBJ1-1; d_call: TRBD1; clone_size: .; cdr3_nt: TGTGCCAGCTCCCAGGGCAGGAGGACAGGGTGGGGAGACACTGAAGCTTTCTTT; cdr3_aa: CASSQGRRTGWGDTEAFF
v_call: TRBV11-2; j_call: TRBJ1-1; d_call: TRBD1; clone_size: .; cdr3_nt: TGTGCCAGCAGCTCCGGACAGGGCGTCTTTGCGATTCATGACCCTGAAGCTTTCTTT; cdr3_aa: CASSSGQGVFAIHDPEAFF
v_call: TRBV5-1; j_call: TRBJ2-3; d_call: TRBD2; clone_size: .; cdr3_nt: TGCGCCAGCAGCCAGACTAGCGCCACAGATACGCAGTATTTT; cdr3_aa: CASSQTSATDTQYF
v_call: TRBV27; j_call: TRBJ2-2; d_call: .; clone_size: .; cdr3_nt: TGTGCCAGCAGTTTCGCGGGGATGAGTGGCACCGGGGAGCTGTTTTTT; cdr3_aa: CASSFAGMSGTGELFF